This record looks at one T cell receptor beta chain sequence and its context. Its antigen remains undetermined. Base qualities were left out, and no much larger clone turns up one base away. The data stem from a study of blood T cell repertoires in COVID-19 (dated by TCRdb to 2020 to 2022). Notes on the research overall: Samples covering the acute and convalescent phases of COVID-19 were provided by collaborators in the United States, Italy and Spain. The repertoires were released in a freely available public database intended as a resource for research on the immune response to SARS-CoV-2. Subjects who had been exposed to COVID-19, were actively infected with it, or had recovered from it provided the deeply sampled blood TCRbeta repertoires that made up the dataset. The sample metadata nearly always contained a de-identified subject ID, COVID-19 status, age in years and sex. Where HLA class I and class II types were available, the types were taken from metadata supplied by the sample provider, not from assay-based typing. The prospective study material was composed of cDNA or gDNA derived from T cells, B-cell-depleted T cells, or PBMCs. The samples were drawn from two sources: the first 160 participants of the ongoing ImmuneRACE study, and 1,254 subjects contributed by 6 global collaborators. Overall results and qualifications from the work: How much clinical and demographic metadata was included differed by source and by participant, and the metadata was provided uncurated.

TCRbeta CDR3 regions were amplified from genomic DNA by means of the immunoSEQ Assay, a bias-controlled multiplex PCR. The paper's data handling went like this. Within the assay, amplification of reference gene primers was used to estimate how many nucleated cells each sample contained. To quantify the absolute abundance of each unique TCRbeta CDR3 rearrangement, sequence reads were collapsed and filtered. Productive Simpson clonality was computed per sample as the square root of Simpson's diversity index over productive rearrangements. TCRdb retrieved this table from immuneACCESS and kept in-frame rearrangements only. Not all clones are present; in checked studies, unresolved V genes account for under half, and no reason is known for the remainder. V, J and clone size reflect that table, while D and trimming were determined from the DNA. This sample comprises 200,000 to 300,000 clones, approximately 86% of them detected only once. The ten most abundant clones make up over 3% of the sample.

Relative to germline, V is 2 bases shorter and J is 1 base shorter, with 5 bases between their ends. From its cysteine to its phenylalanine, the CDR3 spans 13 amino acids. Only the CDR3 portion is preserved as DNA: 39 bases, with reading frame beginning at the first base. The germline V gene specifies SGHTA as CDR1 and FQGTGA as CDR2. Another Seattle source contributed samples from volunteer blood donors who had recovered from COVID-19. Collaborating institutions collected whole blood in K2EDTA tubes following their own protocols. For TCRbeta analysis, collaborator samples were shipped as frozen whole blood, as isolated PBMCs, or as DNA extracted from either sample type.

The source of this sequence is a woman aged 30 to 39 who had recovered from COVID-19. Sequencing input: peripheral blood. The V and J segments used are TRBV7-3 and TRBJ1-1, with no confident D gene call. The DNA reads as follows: TGTGCCAGCAGCTTACGCAGGAACACTGAAGCTTTCTTT. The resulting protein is CASSLRRNTEAFF.